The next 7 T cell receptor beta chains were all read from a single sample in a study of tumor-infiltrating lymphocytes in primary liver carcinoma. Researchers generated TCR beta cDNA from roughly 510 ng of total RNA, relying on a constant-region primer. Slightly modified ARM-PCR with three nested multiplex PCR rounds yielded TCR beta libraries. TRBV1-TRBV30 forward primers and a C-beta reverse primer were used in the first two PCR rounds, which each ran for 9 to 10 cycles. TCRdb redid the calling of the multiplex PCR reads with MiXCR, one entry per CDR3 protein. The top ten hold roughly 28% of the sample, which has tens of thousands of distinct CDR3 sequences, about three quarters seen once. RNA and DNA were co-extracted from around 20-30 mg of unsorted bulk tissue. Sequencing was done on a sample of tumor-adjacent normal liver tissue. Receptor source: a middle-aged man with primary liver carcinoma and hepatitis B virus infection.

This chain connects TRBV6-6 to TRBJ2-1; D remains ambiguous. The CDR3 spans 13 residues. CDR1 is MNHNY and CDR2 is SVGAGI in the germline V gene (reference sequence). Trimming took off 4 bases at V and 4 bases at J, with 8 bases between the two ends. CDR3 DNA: TGTGCCAGCAGTTTAGGCCCGTACAATGAGCAGTTCTTC. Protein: CASSLGPYNEQFF.

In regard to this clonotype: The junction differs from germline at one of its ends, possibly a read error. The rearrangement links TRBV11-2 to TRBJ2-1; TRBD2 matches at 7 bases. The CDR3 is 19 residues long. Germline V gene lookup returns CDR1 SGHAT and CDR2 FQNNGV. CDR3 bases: TGCGCTAGCAGCTTAGATGGGCGATTCAGCGGGACCCTTTCCAATGAGCAGTTCTTC. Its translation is CASSLDGRFSGTLSNEQFF.

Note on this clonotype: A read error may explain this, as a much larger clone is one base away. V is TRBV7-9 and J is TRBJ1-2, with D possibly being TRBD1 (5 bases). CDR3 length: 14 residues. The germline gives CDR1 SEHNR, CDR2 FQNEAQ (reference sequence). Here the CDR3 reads CVSSRPAGNYGYTF. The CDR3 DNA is TGTGTCAGCAGCCGACCAGCAGGGAACTATGGCTACACCTTC.

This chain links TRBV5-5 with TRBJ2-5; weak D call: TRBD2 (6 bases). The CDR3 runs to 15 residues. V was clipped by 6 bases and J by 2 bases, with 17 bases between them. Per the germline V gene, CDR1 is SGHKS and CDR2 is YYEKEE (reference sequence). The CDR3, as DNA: TGTGCCAGCAAACGGGGAGGCCATCGGCAAGAGACCCAGTACTTC. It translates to CASKRGGHRQETQYF. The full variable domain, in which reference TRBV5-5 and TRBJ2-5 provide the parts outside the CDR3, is DAGVTQSPTHLIKTRGQQVTLRCSPISGHKSVSWYQQVLGQGPQFIFQYYEKEERGRGNFPDRFSARQFPNYSSELNVNALLLGDSALYLCASKRGGHRQETQYFGPGTRLLVL.

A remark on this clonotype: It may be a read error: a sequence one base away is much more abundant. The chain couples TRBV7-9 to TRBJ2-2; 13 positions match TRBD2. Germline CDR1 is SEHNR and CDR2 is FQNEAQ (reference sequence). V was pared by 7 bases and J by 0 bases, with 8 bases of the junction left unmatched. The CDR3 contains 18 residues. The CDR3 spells CASTRGTSGTSNTGELFF. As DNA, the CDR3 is TGTGCCAGCACCAGAGGGACTAGCGGGACTTCGAACACCGGGGAGCTGTTTTTT. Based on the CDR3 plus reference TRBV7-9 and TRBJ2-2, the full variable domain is DTGVSQNPRHKITKRGQNVTFRCDPISEHNRLYWYRQTLGQGPEFLTYFQNEAQLEKSRLLSDRFSAERPKGSFSTLEIQRTEQGDSAMYLCASTRGTSGTSNTGELFFGEGSRLTVL.

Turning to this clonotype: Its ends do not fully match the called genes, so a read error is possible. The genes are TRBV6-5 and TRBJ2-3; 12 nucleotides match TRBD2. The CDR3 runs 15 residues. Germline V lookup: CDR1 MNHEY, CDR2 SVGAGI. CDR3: CASNPGLAGTDTRNF. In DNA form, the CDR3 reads TGTGCCAGCAACCCAGGACTAGCGGGAACAGATACGCGGAATTTT.

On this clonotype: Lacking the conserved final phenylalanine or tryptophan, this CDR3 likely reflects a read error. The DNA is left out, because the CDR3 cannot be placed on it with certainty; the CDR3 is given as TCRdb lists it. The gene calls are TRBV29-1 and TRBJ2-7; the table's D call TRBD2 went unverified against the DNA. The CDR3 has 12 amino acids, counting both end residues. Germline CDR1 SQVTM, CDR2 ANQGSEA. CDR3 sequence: CSVGPSVNEQHL.